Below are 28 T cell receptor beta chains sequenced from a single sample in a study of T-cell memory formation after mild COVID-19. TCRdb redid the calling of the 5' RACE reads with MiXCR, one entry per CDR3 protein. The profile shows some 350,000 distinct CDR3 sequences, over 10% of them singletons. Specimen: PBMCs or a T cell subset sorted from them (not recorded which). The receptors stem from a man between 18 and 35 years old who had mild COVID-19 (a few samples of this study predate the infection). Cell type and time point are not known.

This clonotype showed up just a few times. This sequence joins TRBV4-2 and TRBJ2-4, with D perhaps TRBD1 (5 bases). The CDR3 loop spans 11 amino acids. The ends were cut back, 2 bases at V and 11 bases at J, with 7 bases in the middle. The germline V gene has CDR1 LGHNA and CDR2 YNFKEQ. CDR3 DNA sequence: TGTGCCAGCAGCCAATCGACAGTTCAGTACTTC. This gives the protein CASSQSTVQYF.

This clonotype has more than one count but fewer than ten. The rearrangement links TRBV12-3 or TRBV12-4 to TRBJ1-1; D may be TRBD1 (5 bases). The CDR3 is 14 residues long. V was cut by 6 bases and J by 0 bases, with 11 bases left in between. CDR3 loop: CASRTGLLNTEAFF. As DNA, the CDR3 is TGTGCCAGCAGGACGGGACTCCTGAACACTGAAGCTTTCTTT.

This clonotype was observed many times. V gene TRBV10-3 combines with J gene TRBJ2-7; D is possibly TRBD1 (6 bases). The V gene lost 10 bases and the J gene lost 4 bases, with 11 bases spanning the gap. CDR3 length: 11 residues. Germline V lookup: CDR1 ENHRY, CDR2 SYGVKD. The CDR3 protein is CATLTGYEQYF. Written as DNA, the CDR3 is TGTGCCACCCTCACAGGGTACGAGCAGTACTTC.

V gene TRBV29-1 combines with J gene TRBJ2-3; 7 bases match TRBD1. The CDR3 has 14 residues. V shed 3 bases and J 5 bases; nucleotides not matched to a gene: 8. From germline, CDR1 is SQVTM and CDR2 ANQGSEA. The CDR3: CSVERQGDGDTQYF. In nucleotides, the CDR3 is TGCAGCGTTGAGAGGCAGGGGGATGGAGATACGCAGTATTTT.

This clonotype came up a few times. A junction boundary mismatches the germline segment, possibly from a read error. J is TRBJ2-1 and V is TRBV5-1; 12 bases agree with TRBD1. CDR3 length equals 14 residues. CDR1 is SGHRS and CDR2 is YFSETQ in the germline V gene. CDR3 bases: TGCGCCAGCAGCCTTATCGGGACAGGGGGCGTTGCGGTCTTC. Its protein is CASSLIGTGGVAVF.

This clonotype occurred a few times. CDR3 nucleotide sequence: TGTGCCAGCAGGGGACTAGCGGGGGTACAAGAGACCCAGTACTTC. Translation gives CASRGLAGVQETQYF. The J gene is TRBJ2-5, the V gene TRBV7-2, with 14 bases that match TRBD2. The CDR3 consists of 15 residues. The V segment lost 6 bases and the J segment 2 bases; nucleotides outside the gene matches: 2. In germline, CDR1 is SGHTA, CDR2 FQGNSA.

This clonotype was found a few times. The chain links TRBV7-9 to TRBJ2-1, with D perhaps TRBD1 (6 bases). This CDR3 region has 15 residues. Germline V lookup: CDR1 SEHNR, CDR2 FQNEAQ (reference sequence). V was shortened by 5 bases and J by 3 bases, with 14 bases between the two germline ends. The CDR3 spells CASSLGTYNYNEQFF. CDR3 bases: TGTGCCAGCAGCCTCGGGACATACAACTACAATGAGCAGTTCTTC. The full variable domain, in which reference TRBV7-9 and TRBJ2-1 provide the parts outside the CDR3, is DTGVSQNPRHKITKRGQNVTFRCDPISEHNRLYWYRQTLGQGPEFLTYFQNEAQLEKSRLLSDRFSAERPKGSFSTLEIQRTEQGDSAMYLCASSLGTYNYNEQFFGPGTRLTVL.

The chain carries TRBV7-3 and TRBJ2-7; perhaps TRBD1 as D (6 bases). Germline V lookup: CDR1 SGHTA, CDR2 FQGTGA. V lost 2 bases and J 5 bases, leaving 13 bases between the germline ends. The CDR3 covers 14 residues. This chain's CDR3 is CASSLQGRGHEQYF. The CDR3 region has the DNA TGTGCCAGCAGCTTACAGGGCAGGGGTCACGAGCAGTACTTC.

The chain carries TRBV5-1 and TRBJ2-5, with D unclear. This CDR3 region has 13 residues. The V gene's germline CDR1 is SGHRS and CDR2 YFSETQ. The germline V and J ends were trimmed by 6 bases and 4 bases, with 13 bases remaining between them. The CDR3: CASTSSVGETQYF. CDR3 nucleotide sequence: TGCGCCAGCACTAGTTCCGTGGGAGAGACCCAGTACTTC.

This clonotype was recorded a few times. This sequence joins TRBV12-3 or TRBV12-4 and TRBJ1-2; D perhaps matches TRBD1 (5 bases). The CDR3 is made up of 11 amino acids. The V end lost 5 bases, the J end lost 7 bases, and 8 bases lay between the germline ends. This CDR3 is CASSHGGGYTF. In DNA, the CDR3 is TGTGCCAGCAGTCACGGGGGTGGCTACACCTTC.

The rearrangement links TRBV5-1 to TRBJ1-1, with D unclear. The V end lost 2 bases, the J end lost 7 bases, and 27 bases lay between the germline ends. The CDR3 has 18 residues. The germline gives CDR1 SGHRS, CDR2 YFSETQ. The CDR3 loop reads CASSLSPRDNLLNVEAFF. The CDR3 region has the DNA TGCGCCAGCAGCTTATCCCCCCGTGACAATCTCCTTAACGTTGAAGCTTTCTTT.

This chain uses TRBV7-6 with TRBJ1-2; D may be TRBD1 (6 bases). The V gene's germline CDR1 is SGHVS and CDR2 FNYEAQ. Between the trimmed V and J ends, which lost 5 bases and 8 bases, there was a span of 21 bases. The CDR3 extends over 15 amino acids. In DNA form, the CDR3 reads TGTGCCAGCAGCCAATTCGAGGGGGGGTCTGGCGGCTACACCTTC. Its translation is CASSQFEGGSGGYTF.

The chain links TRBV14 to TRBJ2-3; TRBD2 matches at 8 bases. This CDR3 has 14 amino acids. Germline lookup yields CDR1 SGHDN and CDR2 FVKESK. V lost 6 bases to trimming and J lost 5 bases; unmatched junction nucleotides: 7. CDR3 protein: CASRRAGARDTQYF. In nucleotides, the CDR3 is TGTGCCAGCAGGAGAGCGGGGGCAAGAGATACGCAGTATTTT.

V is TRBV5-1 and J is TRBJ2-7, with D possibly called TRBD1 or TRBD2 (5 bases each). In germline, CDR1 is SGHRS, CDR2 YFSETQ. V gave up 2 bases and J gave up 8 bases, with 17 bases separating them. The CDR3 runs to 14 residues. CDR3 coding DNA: TGCGCCAGCAGCTTCCGGGACGGGCTGTGGAAGCAGTACGTC. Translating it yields CASSFRDGLWKQYV.

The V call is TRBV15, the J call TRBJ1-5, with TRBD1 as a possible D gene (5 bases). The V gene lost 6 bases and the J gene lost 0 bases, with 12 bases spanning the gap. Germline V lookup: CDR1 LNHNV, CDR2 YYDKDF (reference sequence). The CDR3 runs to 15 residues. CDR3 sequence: CATSPRDLSNQPQHF. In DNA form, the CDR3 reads TGTGCCACCAGTCCACGGGACCTTAGCAATCAGCCCCAGCATTTT.

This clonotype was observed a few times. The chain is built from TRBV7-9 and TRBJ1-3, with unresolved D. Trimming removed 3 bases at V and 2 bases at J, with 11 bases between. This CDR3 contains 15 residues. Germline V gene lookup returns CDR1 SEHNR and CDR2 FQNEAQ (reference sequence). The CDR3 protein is CASSLGRRPGNTIYF. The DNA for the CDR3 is TGTGCCAGCAGCTTGGGCAGGAGGCCTGGAAACACCATATATTTT. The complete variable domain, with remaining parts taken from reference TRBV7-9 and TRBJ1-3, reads DTGVSQNPRHKITKRGQNVTFRCDPISEHNRLYWYRQTLGQGPEFLTYFQNEAQLEKSRLLSDRFSAERPKGSFSTLEIQRTEQGDSAMYLCASSLGRRPGNTIYFGEGSWLTVV.

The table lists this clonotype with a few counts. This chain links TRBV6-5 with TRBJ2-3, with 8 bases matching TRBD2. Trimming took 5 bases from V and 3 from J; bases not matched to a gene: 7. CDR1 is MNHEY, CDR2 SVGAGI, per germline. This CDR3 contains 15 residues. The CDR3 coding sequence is TGTGCCAGCAGTATTCTAGCGGGCGGGACAGATACGCAGTATTTT. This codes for CASSILAGGTDTQYF.

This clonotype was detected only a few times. The CDR3 DNA reads as TGTGCCAGCAGCTTCAACAGCATGAACACTGAAGCTTTCTTT. This gives the protein CASSFNSMNTEAFF. The chain couples TRBV7-8 to TRBJ1-1; the D is unclear. V gave up 3 bases and J gave up 0 bases, with 8 bases separating them. CDR1 is SGHVS and CDR2 is FQNEAQ in the germline V gene. The CDR3 runs to 14 residues.

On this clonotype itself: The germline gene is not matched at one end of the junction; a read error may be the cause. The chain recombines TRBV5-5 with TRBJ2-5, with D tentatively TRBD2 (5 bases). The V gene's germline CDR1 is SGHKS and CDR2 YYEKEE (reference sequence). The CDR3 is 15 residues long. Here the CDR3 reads CASSLGGLEGETKYF. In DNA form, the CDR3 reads TGTGCCAGCAGCTTGGGAGGTCTAGAGGGAGAGACCAAGTACTTC.

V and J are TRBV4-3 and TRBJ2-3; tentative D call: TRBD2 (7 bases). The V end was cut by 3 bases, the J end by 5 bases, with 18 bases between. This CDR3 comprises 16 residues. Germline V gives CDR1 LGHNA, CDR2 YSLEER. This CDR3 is CASSHPGEGDGDTQYF. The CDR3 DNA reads TGCGCCAGCAGCCACCCCGGGGAGGGGGATGGAGATACGCAGTATTTT.

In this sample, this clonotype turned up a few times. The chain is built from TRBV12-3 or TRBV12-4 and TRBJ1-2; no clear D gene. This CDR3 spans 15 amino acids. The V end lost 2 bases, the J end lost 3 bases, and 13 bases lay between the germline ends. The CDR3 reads CASSLNSYLDYGYTF. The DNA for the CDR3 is TGTGCCAGCAGTTTAAACAGCTACCTTGACTATGGCTACACCTTC.

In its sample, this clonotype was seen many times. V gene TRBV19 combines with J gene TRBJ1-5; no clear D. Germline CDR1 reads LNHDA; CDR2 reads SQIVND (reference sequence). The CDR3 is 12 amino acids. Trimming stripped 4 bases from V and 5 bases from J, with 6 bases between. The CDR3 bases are TGTGCCAGTAGTAAACAATATCAGCCCCAGCATTTT. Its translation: CASSKQYQPQHF.

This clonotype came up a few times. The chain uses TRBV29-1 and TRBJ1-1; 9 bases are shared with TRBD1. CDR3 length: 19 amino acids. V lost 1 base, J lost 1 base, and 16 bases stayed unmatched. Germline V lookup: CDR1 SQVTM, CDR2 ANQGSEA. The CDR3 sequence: CSVEGEASSTGGRNTEAFF. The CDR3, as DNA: TGCAGCGTTGAAGGGGAGGCGTCATCGACAGGGGGTCGGAACACTGAAGCTTTCTTT. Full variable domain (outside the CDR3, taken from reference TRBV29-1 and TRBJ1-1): SAVISQKPSRDICQRGTSLTIQCQVDSQVTMMFWYRQQPGQSLTLIATANQGSEATYESGFVIDKFPISRPNLTFSTLTVSNMSPEDSSIYLCSVEGEASSTGGRNTEAFFGQGTRLTVV.

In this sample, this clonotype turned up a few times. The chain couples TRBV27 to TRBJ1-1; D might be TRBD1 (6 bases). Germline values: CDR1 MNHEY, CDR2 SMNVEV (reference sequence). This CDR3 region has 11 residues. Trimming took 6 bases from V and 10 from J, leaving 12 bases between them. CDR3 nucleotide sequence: TGTGCCAGCAGCTCACAGGGTAGAGCTTTCTTT. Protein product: CASSSQGRAFF.

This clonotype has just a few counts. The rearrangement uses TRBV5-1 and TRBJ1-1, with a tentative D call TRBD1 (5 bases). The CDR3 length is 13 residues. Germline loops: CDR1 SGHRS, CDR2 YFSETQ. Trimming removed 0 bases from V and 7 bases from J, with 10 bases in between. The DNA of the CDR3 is TGCGCCAGCAGCTTGGTTCGGACAAGTGAAGCTTTCTTT. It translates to CASSLVRTSEAFF.

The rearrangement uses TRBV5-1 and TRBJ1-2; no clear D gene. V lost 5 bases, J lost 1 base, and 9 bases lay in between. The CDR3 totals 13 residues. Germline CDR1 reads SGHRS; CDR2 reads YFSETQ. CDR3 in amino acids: CASSPRDNYGYTF. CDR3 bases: TGCGCCAGCAGTCCAAGGGATAACTATGGCTACACCTTC.

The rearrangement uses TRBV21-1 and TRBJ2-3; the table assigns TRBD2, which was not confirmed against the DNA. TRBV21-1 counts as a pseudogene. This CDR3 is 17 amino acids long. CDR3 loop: CASSPTQASGGGDTQYF. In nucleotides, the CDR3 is TGTGCCAGCAGCCCAACCCAGGCTAGCGGGGGTGGAGATACGCAGTATTTT.

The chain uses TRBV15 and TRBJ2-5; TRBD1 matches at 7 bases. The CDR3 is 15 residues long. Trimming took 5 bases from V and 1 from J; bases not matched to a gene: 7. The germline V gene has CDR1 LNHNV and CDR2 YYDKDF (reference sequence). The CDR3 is CATSSRDSRQETQYF. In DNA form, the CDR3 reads TGTGCCACCAGCTCCCGGGACAGCCGCCAAGAGACCCAGTACTTC.